This T cell receptor beta chain came from a study of cytomegalovirus exposure and HLA in healthy donors. 60 Vbeta and 13 Jbeta primers were used in PCR. Produced via immunoSEQ multiplex PCR; TCRdb's table is partial and in-frame only. Found here are 140,000 or so clones, about 70% of them singletons; the top ten hold 1.5% to 2%. Germline CDR1 LNHDA, CDR2 SQIVND (reference sequence). J was trimmed by 7 bases and V by 1 base; bases with no gene match: 5. The length of the CDR3 is 16 residues. Donors had nominal health at sampling but likely had unrecorded immune exposures. Specimen: PBMCs. This chain uses TRBV19 with TRBJ2-4; 12 bases fit TRBD2. This TCR derives from a woman aged 40 to 50 in good health and CMV-seronegative. The chain's CDR3 is CASSIGASGRANIQYF. In DNA, the CDR3 is TGTGCCAGTAGTATAGGGGCTAGCGGGAGGGCCAACATTCAGTACTTC.